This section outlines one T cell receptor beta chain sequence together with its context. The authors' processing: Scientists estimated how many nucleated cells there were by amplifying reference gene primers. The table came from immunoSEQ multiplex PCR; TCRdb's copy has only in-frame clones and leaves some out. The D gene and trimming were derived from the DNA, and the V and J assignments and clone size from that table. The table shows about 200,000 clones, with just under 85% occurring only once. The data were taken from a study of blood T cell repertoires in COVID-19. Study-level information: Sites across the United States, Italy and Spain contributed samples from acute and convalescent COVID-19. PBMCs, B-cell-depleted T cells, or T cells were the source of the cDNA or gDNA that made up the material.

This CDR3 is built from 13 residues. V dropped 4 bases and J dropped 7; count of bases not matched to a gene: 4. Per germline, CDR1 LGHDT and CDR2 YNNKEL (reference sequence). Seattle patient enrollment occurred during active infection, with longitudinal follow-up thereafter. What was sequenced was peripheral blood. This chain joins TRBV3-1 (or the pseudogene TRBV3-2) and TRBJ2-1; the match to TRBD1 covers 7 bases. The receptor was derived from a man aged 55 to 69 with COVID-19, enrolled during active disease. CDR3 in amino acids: CASSRQGFNEQFF. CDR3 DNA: TGTGCCAGCAGCCGACAGGGTTTTAATGAGCAGTTCTTC.